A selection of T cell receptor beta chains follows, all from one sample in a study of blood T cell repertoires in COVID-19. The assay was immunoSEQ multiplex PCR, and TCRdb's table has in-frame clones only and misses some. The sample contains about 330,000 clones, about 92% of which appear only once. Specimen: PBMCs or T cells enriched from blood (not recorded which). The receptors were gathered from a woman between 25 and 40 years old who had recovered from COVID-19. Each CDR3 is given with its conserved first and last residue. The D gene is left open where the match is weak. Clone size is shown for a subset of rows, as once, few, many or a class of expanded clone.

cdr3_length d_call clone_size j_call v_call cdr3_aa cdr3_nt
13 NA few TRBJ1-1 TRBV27 CASSLRGMGEAFF TGTGCCAGCAGTTTGAGGGGGATGGGTGAAGCTTTCTTT
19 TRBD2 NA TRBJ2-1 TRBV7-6 CASSLGGGSFFRSYNEQFF TGTGCCAGCAGCCTAGGAGGCGGGAGTTTTTTTAGGTCCTACAATGAGCAGTTCTTC
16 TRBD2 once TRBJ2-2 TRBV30 CAWSFKGLAVTGELFF TGTGCCTGGAGTTTCAAGGGACTAGCGGTCACCGGGGAGCTGTTTTTT
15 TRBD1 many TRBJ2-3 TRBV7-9 CASSLGQGHTDTQYF TGTGCCAGCAGCTTAGGACAGGGACACACAGATACGCAGTATTTT
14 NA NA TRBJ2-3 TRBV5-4 CASMPRGGPDTQYF TGTGCCAGCATGCCTAGGGGAGGACCAGATACGCAGTATTTT
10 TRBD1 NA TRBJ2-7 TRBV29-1 CSKGAAEQYF TGCAGCAAGGGGGCCGCCGAGCAGTACTTC
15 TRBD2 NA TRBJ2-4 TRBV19 CASSRGASGWDIQYF TGTGCCAGTAGTAGAGGCGCTAGCGGTTGGGACATTCAGTACTTC
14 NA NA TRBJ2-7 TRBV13 CASSLGTDSYEQYF TGTGCCAGCAGCTTAGGGACAGATTCCTACGAGCAGTACTTC
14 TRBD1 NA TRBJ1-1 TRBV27 CASSYNRQGAEAFF TGTGCCAGCAGTTACAACCGCCAGGGGGCTGAAGCTTTCTTT
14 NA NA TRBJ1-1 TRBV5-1 CASSLGQGFTEAFF TGCGCCAGCAGCTTAGGCCAGGGGTTTACTGAAGCTTTCTTT
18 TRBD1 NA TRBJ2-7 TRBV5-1 CASSLTGTGRRRDYEQYF TGCGCCAGCAGCTTAACCGGGACAGGGAGGAGGAGGGACTACGAGCAGTACTTC
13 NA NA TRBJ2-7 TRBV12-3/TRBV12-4 CASSLGKLYEQYF TGTGCCAGCAGTTTAGGAAAGCTCTACGAGCAGTACTTC
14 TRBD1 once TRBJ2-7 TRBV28 CASSFRQGSNEQYF TGTGCCAGCAGTTTTCGACAGGGGTCGAACGAGCAGTACTTC
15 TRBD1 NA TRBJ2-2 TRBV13 CASSRDRDKTGELFF TGTGCCAGCAGCCGGGACAGGGATAAAACCGGGGAGCTGTTTTTT
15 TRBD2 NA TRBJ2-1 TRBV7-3 CASSGTSGPYNEQFF TGTGCCAGCAGCGGGACTAGCGGGCCCTACAATGAGCAGTTCTTC
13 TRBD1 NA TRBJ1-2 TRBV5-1 CASSPTGDYGYTF TGCGCCAGCAGCCCTACAGGGGACTATGGCTACACCTTC
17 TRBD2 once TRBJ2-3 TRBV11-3 CASSLGLGGYSTDTQYF TGTGCCAGCAGCCTAGGATTGGGGGGGTACTCCACAGATACGCAGTATTTT
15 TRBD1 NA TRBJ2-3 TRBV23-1 CASSQGTAEADTQYF TGCGCCAGCAGTCAAGGGACAGCAGAGGCAGATACGCAGTATTTT
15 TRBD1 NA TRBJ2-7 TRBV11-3 CASSLQGAMIYEQYF TGTGCCAGCAGCTTACAGGGGGCGATGATCTACGAGCAGTACTTC
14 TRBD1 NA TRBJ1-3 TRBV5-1 CASSPGTGGNTIYF TGCGCCAGCAGCCCCGGGACAGGTGGAAACACCATATATTTT
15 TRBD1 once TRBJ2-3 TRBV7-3 CASSWTGARSDTQYF TGTGCCAGCAGCTGGACAGGGGCAAGGTCAGATACGCAGTATTTT
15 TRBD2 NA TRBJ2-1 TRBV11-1 CASSPWGTSSNEQFF TGTGCCAGCAGCCCCTGGGGGACTAGCTCTAATGAGCAGTTCTTC
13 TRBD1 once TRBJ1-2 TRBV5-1 CASSFTGDYGYTF TGCGCCAGCAGCTTCACAGGGGACTATGGCTACACCTTC
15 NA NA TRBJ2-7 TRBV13 CASSLAGLGSNEQYF TGTGCCAGCAGCTTGGCCGGGTTAGGGAGCAACGAGCAGTACTTC
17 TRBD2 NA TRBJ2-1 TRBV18 CASSPRTSGSFSGEQFF TGTGCCAGCTCACCAAGGACTAGCGGGAGTTTTAGTGGTGAGCAGTTCTTC
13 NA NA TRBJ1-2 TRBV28 CASTVGREDGYTF TGTGCCAGCACCGTGGGGAGGGAAGATGGCTACACCTTC
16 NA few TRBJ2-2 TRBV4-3 CASSQDAGGNTGELFF TGCGCCAGCAGCCAGGATGCGGGCGGGAACACCGGGGAGCTGTTTTTT